The 5 T cell receptor beta chains below come from one sample, sequenced in a study of radiotherapy plus CTLA-4 blockade in lung cancer. Generated by immunoSEQ multiplex PCR, the TCRdb table keeps only in-frame clones and is missing some. This table has more than 55,000 clones, over 75% appearing once. The sequences come from peripheral blood, collected from a patient treated with radiotherapy plus ipilimumab. These receptors were taken from a human donor with non-small cell lung cancer who had a complete response to radiotherapy plus ipilimumab.

The chain joins TRBV27 to TRBJ1-5, with TRBD1 matching over 9 bases. V lost 4 bases to trimming and J lost 1 base; unmatched junction nucleotides: 2. Germline V gives CDR1 MNHEY, CDR2 SMNVEV (reference sequence). This CDR3 region has 15 residues. CDR3 DNA sequence: TGTGCCAGCAGTTGGGGACAGGGAAGCAATCAGCCCCAGCATTTT. It codes for CASSWGQGSNQPQHF.

The J gene is TRBJ1-1, the V gene TRBV6-5; D possibly corresponds to TRBD1 (5 bases). With 6 bases removed from V and 4 bases from J, the gap between germline ends came to 12 bases. Germline CDR1 reads MNHEY; CDR2 reads SVGAGI. The CDR3 is 13 residues long. The CDR3 here is CASRSTGFTEAFF. The CDR3 DNA is TGTGCCAGCAGATCAACAGGATTCACTGAAGCTTTCTTT.

The chain recombines TRBV6-5 with TRBJ1-2; TRBD1 matches at 7 bases. Trimming cost V 2 bases and J 2 bases; bases outside gene matches: 2. The length of the CDR3 is 14 residues. CDR1 and CDR2 (germline): MNHEY, SVGAGI. CDR3 region: CASSYGGQNYGYTF. CDR3 in DNA: TGTGCCAGCAGTTACGGGGGACAGAACTATGGCTACACCTTC.

V usage is TRBV7-9 and J usage is TRBJ2-1, with 11 positions matching TRBD2. V lost 0 bases and J lost 6; bases outside the gene matches: 13. CDR1 SEHNR and CDR2 FQNEAQ come from the germline V gene (reference sequence). CDR3 size: 19 residues. CDR3 in amino acids: CASSLARLAGGRRGNEQFF. The CDR3 region has the DNA TGTGCCAGCAGCTTAGCGAGGCTAGCGGGGGGCCGACGAGGCAATGAGCAGTTCTTC.

The count of this clone is one. The chain combines TRBV27 with TRBJ2-5; 8 nucleotides line up with TRBD1. The CDR3 consists of 14 residues. With 7 bases clipped from V and 3 bases from J, the junction kept 7 bases outside the gene matches. Per the germline V gene, CDR1 is MNHEY and CDR2 is SMNVEV (reference sequence). In nucleotides, the CDR3 is TGTGCCAGCAAAACGGGACAGGAAGAAGAGACCCAGTACTTC. Translated, it gives CASKTGQEEETQYF.